This T cell receptor (beta chain) was sequenced during a study of CD8 T cells in ankylosing spondylitis. This clonotype was seen more than once but under ten times. Its antigen remains unidentified. Germline V gene sequence: CDR1 DFQATT, CDR2 SNEGSKA (reference sequence). This CDR3 spans 16 amino acids. The V and J ends lost 3 bases and 2 bases, in that order; junction bases with no gene match: 11. General study results and limits: Clones linked to the disease showed a CD8+ phenotype. They occurred at relatively low frequencies in peripheral blood. Disease-linked clones were reportedly significantly enriched in matched ankylosing spondylitis synovial fluid. Typical of ankylosing spondylitis blood, it appeared, was a TCR beta motif of fewer than ten highly homologous variants.

It was by quantitative 5'-RACE with molecular barcodes that TCR beta libraries were made. TCRdb itself ran the 5' RACE reads through MiXCR, one entry per CDR3 protein. In the table there are about 340,000 distinct CDR3 sequences, roughly 14% of which are singletons. This TCR was sampled from a male donor with ankylosing spondylitis or in good health (not recorded which). The sample comprised blood, either unsorted or a sorted T cell fraction (not recorded which). The rearrangement links TRBV20-1 to TRBJ2-3; 7 positions agree with TRBD2. CDR3 in amino acids: CSASSGQAGITDTQYF. The CDR3 DNA is TGCAGTGCTAGTAGCGGCCAAGCGGGGATCACAGATACGCAGTATTTT.